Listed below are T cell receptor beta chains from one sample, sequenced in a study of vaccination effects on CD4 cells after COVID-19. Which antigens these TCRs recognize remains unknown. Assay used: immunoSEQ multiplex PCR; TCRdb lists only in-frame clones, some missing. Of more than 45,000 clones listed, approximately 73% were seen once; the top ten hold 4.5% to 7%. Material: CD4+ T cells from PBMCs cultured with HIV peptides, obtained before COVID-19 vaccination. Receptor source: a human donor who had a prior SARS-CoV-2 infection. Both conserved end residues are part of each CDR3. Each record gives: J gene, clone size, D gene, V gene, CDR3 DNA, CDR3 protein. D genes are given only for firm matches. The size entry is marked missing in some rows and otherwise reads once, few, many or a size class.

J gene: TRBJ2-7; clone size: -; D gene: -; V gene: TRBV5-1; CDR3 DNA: TGCGCCAGCAGCTTGGTCCCCTCCGTCCTCGCCGAGCAGTACTTC; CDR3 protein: CASSLVPSVLAEQYF
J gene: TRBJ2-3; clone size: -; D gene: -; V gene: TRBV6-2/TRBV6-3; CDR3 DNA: TGTGCCAGCAGTTATACTCCACCTCTCGAAATCTTT; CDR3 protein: CASSYTPPLEIF
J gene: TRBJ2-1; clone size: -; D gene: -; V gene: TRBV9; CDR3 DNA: TGTGCCAGCAGCCGCCTTGTAGTTGGGAGTCGTGATGAGCAGTTCTTC; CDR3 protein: CASSRLVVGSRDEQFF
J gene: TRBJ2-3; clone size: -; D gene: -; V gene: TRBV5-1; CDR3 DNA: TGCGCCAGCAGCTTGGATAGGCGGGGGCCCACAGATACGCAGTATTTT; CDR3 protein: CASSLDRRGPTDTQYF
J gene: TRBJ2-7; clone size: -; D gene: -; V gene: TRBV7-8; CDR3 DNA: TGTGCCAGCAGCCACCGGGGCAGCTCCTACGAGCAGTACTTC; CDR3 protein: CASSHRGSSYEQYF
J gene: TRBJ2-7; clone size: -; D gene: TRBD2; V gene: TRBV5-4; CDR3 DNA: TGTGCCAGCAGCTCTGGGACTAGCGGGGGGAGGAGAGACGAGCAGTACTTC; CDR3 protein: CASSSGTSGGRRDEQYF
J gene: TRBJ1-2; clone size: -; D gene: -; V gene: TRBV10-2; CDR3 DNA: TGCGCCAGCAACAGACCTAACTATGGCTACACCTTC; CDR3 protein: CASNRPNYGYTF
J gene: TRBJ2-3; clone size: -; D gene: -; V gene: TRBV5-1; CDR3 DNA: TGCGCCAGCAGCTTGGCAGGACCCAGGGCAGATACGCAGTATTTT; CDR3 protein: CASSLAGPRADTQYF
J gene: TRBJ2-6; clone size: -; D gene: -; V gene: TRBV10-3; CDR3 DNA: TGTGCCATCAGTGGGACAGTCTCTGGGGCCAACGTCCTGACTTTC; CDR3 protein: CAISGTVSGANVLTF
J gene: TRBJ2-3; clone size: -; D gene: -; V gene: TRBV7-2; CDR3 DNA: TGTGCCAGCAGTCTGTCGGATACGCAGTATTTT; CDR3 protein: CASSLSDTQYF
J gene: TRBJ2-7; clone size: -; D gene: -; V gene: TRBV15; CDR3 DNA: TGTGCCACCAGCAGAGTCACGACATATAGCTCCTACGAGCAGTACTTC; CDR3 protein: CATSRVTTYSSYEQYF
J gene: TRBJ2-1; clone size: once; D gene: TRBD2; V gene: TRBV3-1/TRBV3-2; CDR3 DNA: TGTGCCAGCAGCGATCATGCGGCGGGAGAGTCGAGTGAGCAGTTCTTC; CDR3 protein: CASSDHAAGESSEQFF
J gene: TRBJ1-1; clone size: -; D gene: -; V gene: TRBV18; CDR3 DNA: TGTGCCAGCTCACCGGAAAGGAGGACTGAAGCTTTCTTT; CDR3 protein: CASSPERRTEAFF
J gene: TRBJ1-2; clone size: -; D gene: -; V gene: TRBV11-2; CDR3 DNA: TGTGCCAGCAGCTTAACAGGGACGACGGGCTACACCTTC; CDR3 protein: CASSLTGTTGYTF
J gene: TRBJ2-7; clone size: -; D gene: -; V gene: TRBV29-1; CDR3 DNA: TGCAGCGTTGTACTCGCCTACGAGCAGTACTTC; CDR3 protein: CSVVLAYEQYF
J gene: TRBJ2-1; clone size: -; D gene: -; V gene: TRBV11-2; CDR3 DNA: TGTGCCAGCAGCTTTGGGGGAGGACTCTACAATGAGCAGTTCTTC; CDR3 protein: CASSFGGGLYNEQFF
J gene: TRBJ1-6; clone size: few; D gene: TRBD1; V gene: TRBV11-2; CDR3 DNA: TGTGCCAGCAGCTTTCTGACAGGGCTCGCGTCACCCCTCCACTTT; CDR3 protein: CASSFLTGLASPLHF
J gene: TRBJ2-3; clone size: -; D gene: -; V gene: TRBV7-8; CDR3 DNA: TGTGCCAGCAGCCTCCTGGGGTTCTCTCGCACAGATACGCAGTATTTT; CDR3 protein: CASSLLGFSRTDTQYF
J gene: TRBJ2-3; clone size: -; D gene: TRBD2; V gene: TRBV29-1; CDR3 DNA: TGCAGCTTTAGCGGGCCTAACACAGATACGCAGTATTTT; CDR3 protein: CSFSGPNTDTQYF
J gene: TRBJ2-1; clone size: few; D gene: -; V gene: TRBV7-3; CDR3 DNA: TGTGCCAGCAGTCCTCAGGCGTACAATGAGCAGTTCTTC; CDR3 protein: CASSPQAYNEQFF
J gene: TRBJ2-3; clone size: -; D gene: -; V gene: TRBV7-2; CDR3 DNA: TGTGCCAGCAGCATGACTCCGGGGGATACGCAGTATTTT; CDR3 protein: CASSMTPGDTQYF
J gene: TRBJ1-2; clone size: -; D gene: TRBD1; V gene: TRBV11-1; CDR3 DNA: TGTGCCAGCAGCTCAGGGACAGGGCTCGGATATGGCTACACCTTC; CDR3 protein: CASSSGTGLGYGYTF
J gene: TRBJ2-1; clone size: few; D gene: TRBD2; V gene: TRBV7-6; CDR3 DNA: TGTGCCAGCAGCATGCGGACTAGCTCCTACAATGAGCAGTTCTTC; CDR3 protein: CASSMRTSSYNEQFF
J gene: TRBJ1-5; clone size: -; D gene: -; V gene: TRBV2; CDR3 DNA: TGTGCCAGCAGTGACGAAGGAGGCAATCAGCCCCAGCATTTT; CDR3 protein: CASSDEGGNQPQHF
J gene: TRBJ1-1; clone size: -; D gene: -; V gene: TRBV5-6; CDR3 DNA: TGTGCCAGCAGCTTGGGAGGGGGGGTTACCCTTCACACTGAAGCTTTCTTT; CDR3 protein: CASSLGGGVTLHTEAFF
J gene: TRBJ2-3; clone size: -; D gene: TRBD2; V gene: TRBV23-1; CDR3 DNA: TGCGCCAGCAGCCATCGCGGGGGTCTTAGCACAGATACGCAGTATTTT; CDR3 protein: CASSHRGGLSTDTQYF
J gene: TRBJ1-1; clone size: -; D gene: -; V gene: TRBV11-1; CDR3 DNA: TGTGCCAGCAGCTTGCCAACAATGAACACTGAAGCTTTCTTT; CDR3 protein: CASSLPTMNTEAFF
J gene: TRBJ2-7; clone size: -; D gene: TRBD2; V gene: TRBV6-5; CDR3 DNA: TGTGCCAGCAGACTAGCGGGAGTCTACGAGCAGTACTTC; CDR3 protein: CASRLAGVYEQYF
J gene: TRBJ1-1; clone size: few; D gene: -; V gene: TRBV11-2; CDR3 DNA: TGTGCCAGCAGCTTTTCTATCCCTCTCAGCACTGAAGCTTTCTTT; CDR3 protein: CASSFSIPLSTEAFF
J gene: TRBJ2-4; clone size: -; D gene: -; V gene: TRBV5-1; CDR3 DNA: TGCGCCAGCAGCTTGGGTTATAGGGTAGGCTCCCTAGCCAAAAACATTCAGTACTTC; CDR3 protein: CASSLGYRVGSLAKNIQYF
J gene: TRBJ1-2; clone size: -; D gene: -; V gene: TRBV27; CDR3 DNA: TGTGCCAGCAGACTCGCGGGGGCTAACTATGGCTACACCTTC; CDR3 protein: CASRLAGANYGYTF
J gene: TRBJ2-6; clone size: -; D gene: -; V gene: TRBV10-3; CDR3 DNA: TGTGCCATCAGTGAGATGCGGGGTGCGGGGGCCAACGTCCTGACTTTC; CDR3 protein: CAISEMRGAGANVLTF